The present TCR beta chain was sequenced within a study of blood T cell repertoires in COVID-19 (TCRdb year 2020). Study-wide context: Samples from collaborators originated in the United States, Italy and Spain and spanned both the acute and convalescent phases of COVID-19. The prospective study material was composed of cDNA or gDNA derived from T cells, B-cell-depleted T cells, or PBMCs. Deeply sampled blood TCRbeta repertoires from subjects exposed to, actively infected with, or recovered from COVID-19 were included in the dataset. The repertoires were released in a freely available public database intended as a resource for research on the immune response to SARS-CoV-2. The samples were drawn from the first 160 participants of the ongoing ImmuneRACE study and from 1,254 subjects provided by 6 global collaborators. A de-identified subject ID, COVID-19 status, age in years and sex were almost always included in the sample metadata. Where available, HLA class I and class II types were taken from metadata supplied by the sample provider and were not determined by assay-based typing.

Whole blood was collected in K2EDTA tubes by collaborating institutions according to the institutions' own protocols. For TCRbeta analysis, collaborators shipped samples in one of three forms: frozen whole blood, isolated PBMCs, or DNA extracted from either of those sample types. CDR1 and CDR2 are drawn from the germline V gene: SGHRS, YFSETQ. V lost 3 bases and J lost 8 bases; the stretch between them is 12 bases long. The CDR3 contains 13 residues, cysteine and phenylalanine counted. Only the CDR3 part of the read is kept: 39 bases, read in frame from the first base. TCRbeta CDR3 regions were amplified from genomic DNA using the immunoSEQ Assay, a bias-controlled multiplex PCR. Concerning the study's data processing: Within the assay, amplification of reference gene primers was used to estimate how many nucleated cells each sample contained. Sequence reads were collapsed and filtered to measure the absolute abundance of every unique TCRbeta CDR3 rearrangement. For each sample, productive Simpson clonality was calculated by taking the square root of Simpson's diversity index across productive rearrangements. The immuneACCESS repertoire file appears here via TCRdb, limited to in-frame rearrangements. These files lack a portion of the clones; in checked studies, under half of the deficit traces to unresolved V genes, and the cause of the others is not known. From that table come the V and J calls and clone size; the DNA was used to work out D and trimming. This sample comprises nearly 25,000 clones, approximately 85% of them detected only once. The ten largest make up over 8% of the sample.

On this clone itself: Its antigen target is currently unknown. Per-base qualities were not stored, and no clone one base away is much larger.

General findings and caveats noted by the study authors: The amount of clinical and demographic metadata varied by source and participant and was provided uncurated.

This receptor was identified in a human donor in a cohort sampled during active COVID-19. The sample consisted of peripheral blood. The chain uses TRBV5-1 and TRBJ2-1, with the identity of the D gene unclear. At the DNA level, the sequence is TGCGCCAGCAGCTCGCTGATAGTGGATGAGCAGTTCTTC. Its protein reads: CASSSLIVDEQFF. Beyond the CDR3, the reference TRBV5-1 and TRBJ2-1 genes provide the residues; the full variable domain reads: KAGVTQTPRYLIKTRGQQVTLSCSPISGHRSVSWYQQTPGQGLQFLFEYFSETQRNKGNFPGRFSGRQFSNSRSEMNVSTLELGDSALYLCASSSLIVDEQFFGPGTRLTVL.